Following are 30 T cell receptor beta chains from one sample sequenced in a study of control samples from healthy donors and cancer patients. Profiling relied on immunoSEQ multiplex PCR, and the TCRdb table lists in-frame clones only, not all of them. The data show roughly 190,000 clones, about 89% seen once. Sequenced input: blood. These receptors were obtained from a man between 25 and 39 years old in good health.

The CDR3: CASTTPPTGEFYEQYF. Written as DNA, the CDR3 is TGTGCCAGCACCACCCCTCCGACAGGGGAATTTTACGAGCAGTACTTC. The chain combines TRBV2 with TRBJ2-7; 8 bases agree with TRBD1. Trimming cost V 7 bases and J 4 bases; bases outside gene matches: 15. The CDR3 spans 16 residues. Per germline, CDR1 SNHLY and CDR2 FYNNEI.

The V and J genes are TRBV5-1 and TRBJ2-5; weak D call: TRBD2 (5 bases). The ends were cut back, 6 bases at V and 4 bases at J, with 22 bases in the middle. The CDR3 runs to 16 residues. Germline values: CDR1 SGHRS, CDR2 YFSETQ. The CDR3 reads CASTLGSTSGLETQYF. The CDR3 DNA is TGCGCCAGCACCCTAGGTTCAACCTCGGGGTTAGAGACCCAGTACTTC.

CDR3 in DNA: TGCGCCAGCAGCTGGGGACAGGGGGCGGGAGAGACCCAGTACTTC. This sequence encodes CASSWGQGAGETQYF. V gene TRBV5-1 combines with J gene TRBJ2-5; 12 positions match TRBD1. The CDR3 is 15 amino acids. Looked up from germline, CDR1 is SGHRS and CDR2 is YFSETQ. Germline trimming cut 3 bases from V and 4 bases from J; bases unmatched to any gene: 4.

CDR3 bases: TGTGCCAGCAGAAAAGGGGACAGAAGTAATTCACCCCTCCACTTT. This encodes CASRKGDRSNSPLHF. The chain uses TRBV2 and TRBJ1-6; TRBD1 aligns across 7 bases. CDR1 and CDR2 (germline): SNHLY, FYNNEI. CDR3 size: 15 residues. The junction had 8 bases not matched to a gene; V was cut back by 6 bases and J by 6 bases.

This clone appeared many times. The chain carries TRBV4-1 and TRBJ1-3, with D hard to call. Between the trimmed V and J ends, which lost 1 base and 0 bases, there was a span of 10 bases. The germline CDR1 and CDR2 sequences are MGHRA and YSYEKL. The CDR3 has 16 residues. The DNA for the CDR3 is TGCGCCAGCAGCCAAGGCCGAGGATACTCTGGAAACACCATATATTTT. Protein product: CASSQGRGYSGNTIYF.

The chain couples TRBV30 to TRBJ1-1; 7 bases agree with TRBD1. CDR1 and CDR2 from the germline V gene are GTSNPN and SVGIG (reference sequence). Trimming removed 5 bases from V and 0 bases from J; junction bases left unmatched: 6. This CDR3 contains 14 residues. As DNA, the CDR3 is TGTGCCTGGCCTAGACAGGGACTGAACACTGAAGCTTTCTTT. Its protein is CAWPRQGLNTEAFF.

To note about this clone: A junction boundary mismatches the germline segment, possibly from a read error. V is TRBV12-5 and J is TRBJ1-5, with 7 bases fitting TRBD1. The germline V gene has CDR1 LGHNT and CDR2 FRNRAP. This CDR3 is 14 amino acids long. The CDR3 sequence is CASGLGQNNQPQHF. CDR3 DNA: TGTGCTAGTGGCTTGGGACAGAACAATCAGCCCCAGCATTTT.

The chain is built from TRBV9 and TRBJ1-4; D is unclear. The V gene's germline CDR1 is SGDLS and CDR2 YYNGEE. Trimming pared 4 bases from V and 1 base from J, leaving 8 bases between. This CDR3 comprises 14 residues. The CDR3 DNA sequence: TGTGCCAGCAGCCCGGGATTAACTAATGAAAAACTGTTTTTT. Amino acid sequence: CASSPGLTNEKLFF. Combining the CDR3 with reference TRBV9 and TRBJ1-4 gives the whole variable domain DSGVTQTPKHLITATGQRVTLRCSPRSGDLSVYWYQQSLDQGLQFLIQYYNGEERAKGNILERFSAQQFPDLHSELNLSSLELGDSALYFCASSPGLTNEKLFFGSGTQLSVL.

This chain joins TRBV27 and TRBJ1-6; D is undetermined. Germline V CDR1 and CDR2: MNHEY, SMNVEV (reference sequence). The length of the CDR3 is 15 residues. The V and J ends lost 3 bases and 0 bases respectively, with 6 bases between them. DNA of the CDR3: TGTGCCAGCAGTTTTGGGAGCTCCTATAATTCACCCCTCCACTTT. It translates to CASSFGSSYNSPLHF.

This chain connects TRBV6-5 to TRBJ1-4; perhaps TRBD1 as D (5 bases). Per the germline V gene, CDR1 is MNHEY and CDR2 is SVGAGI. This CDR3 has 15 amino acids. The V end was cut by 0 bases, the J end by 0 bases, with 5 bases between. The CDR3 reads CASSYSGATNEKLFF. The CDR3 coding sequence is TGTGCCAGCAGTTACTCAGGGGCAACTAATGAAAAACTGTTTTTT.

This chain links TRBV19 with TRBJ1-6, with D possibly being TRBD1 (5 bases). The CDR3 has 17 amino acids. Germline CDR1 is LNHDA and CDR2 is SQIVND (reference sequence). Trimming shortened V by 3 bases and J by 10 bases, and 22 bases separated the two germline ends. CDR3 amino acids: CASSIEGTAYRVSPLHF. The CDR3 nucleotides are TGTGCCAGTAGTATCGAAGGGACCGCATATAGAGTGTCACCCCTCCACTTT.

The genes are TRBV11-2 and TRBJ2-5; D possibly corresponds to TRBD2 (7 bases). The CDR3 totals 17 residues. The V end was cut by 2 bases, the J end by 3 bases, with 19 bases between. Germline-derived CDR1 and CDR2 are SGHAT and FQNNGV. Here the CDR3 reads CASSLRGALLSKETQYF. The CDR3 region has the DNA TGTGCCAGCAGCTTACGGGGGGCCCTACTATCTAAAGAGACCCAGTACTTC.

The J gene is TRBJ2-1, the V gene TRBV2, with TRBD1 identical over 9 bases. Germline lookup yields CDR1 SNHLY and CDR2 FYNNEI. V trimming: 6 bases; J trimming: 10 bases; junction bases outside the gene matches: 13. This CDR3 has 15 residues. The CDR3 loop is CASSPTGQGKAEQFF. CDR3 in DNA: TGTGCCAGCAGCCCAACGGGACAGGGTAAGGCAGAGCAGTTCTTC.

The chain combines TRBV6-5 with TRBJ1-3, with D tentatively TRBD1 (5 bases). The CDR3 sequence is 15 residues long. Trimming took off 5 bases at V and 0 bases at J, with 11 bases between the two ends. Germline V gene sequence: CDR1 MNHEY, CDR2 SVGAGI. The CDR3 nucleotides read TGTGCCAGCAGTAAACCCGGGGCCTCTGGAAACACCATATATTTT. The encoded protein is CASSKPGASGNTIYF.

V is TRBV9 and J is TRBJ2-2, with D unresolved. V lost 4 bases and J 6 bases, leaving 7 bases between the germline ends. The germline CDR1 and CDR2 sequences are SGDLS and YYNGEE. The length of the CDR3 is 12 residues. CDR3 loop: CASSPGSGELFF. CDR3 in DNA: TGTGCCAGCAGCCCCGGGTCCGGGGAGCTGTTTTTT.

The rearrangement uses TRBV18 and TRBJ2-1, with a weak D call TRBD1 (6 bases). CDR1 is KGHSH and CDR2 is LQKENI in the germline V gene. The CDR3 is made up of 15 amino acids. The V end lost 1 base, the J end lost 7 bases, and 14 bases lay between the germline ends. CDR3 in DNA: TGTGCCAGCTCACCACGGCGACAGGCCTCAAATGAGCAGTTCTTC. Protein sequence: CASSPRRQASNEQFF.

This chain uses TRBV5-1 with TRBJ2-5, with 8 positions matching TRBD2. Germline-derived CDR1 and CDR2 are SGHRS and YFSETQ. V lost 3 bases to trimming and J lost 1 base; unmatched junction nucleotides: 11. The CDR3 is 17 amino acids. CDR3 nucleotide sequence: TGCGCCAGCAGCTGGGGTCCCGGGACTAGTCTCCAAGAGACCCAGTACTTC. Encoded protein: CASSWGPGTSLQETQYF.

The gene calls are TRBV6-5 and TRBJ1-1; D might be TRBD1 (6 bases). The CDR3 contains 13 residues. V was cut by 8 bases and J by 4 bases, with 14 bases left in between. The germline gives CDR1 MNHEY, CDR2 SVGAGI. CDR3 amino acids: CASGEEGGTEAFF. CDR3 nucleotide sequence: TGTGCCAGCGGGGAGGAGGGGGGCACTGAAGCTTTCTTT.

In this sample, this clone turned up once. J is TRBJ2-3 and V is TRBV7-3; 7 bases map to TRBD2. V trimming: 4 bases; J trimming: 0 bases; junction bases outside the gene matches: 7. CDR1 SGHTA and CDR2 FQGTGA come from the germline V gene. This CDR3 is 16 amino acids long. As DNA, the CDR3 is TGTGCCAGCAGCTCAAGAATGCGGGGGAGCACAGATACGCAGTATTTT. Translation gives CASSSRMRGSTDTQYF.

The chain uses TRBV10-1 and TRBJ1-1; a possible D gene is TRBD1 (5 bases). In germline, CDR1 is WNHNN, CDR2 SYGVQD (reference sequence). The V end was cut by 0 bases, the J end by 5 bases, with 16 bases between. The CDR3 is made up of 16 amino acids. CDR3 protein: CASSESGGVGSTEAFF. DNA for the CDR3: TGCGCCAGCAGTGAGTCGGGAGGGGTAGGATCGACTGAAGCTTTCTTT.

CDR3 region: CASSQVGSFNYGYTF. In DNA form, the CDR3 reads TGTGCCAGCAGCCAAGTCGGCAGCTTTAACTATGGCTACACCTTC. The chain is built from TRBV3-1 (or the pseudogene TRBV3-2) and TRBJ1-2; D uncertain. Germline V gives CDR1 LGHDT, CDR2 YNNKEL (reference sequence). The CDR3 length is 15 residues. Trimming left V 1 base short and J 1 base short, with 10 bases between.

This chain joins TRBV30 and TRBJ2-1, with D possibly TRBD2 on 5 matching bases. The CDR3 is 13 amino acids. CDR1 is GTSNPN and CDR2 is SVGIG in the germline V gene (reference sequence). The V gene lost 4 bases and the J gene lost 10 bases, with 17 bases spanning the gap. CDR3: CAWKPPWRSEQFF. The CDR3, as DNA: TGTGCCTGGAAGCCCCCCTGGAGGTCCGAGCAGTTCTTC.

The chain recombines TRBV2 with TRBJ1-2, with D possibly being TRBD1 (5 bases). The germline V and J ends were trimmed by 5 bases and 6 bases, with 10 bases remaining between them. Germline V gene data show CDR1 as SNHLY and CDR2 as FYNNEI. The CDR3 consists of 12 residues. The CDR3: CASSPQGDGYTF. CDR3 DNA: TGTGCCAGCAGTCCCCAGGGTGATGGCTACACCTTC.

This clone has a single count. This rearrangement joins TRBV9 to TRBJ1-4; D is uncertain. Trimming cost V 0 bases and J 4 bases, with 10 bases left between them. This CDR3 comprises 15 residues. Looked up from germline, CDR1 is SGDLS and CDR2 is YYNGEE. CDR3 protein: CASSVAPGLNEKLFF. CDR3 DNA: TGTGCCAGCAGCGTAGCCCCGGGCCTTAATGAAAAACTGTTTTTT.

The chain uses TRBV18 and TRBJ2-7; 7 nucleotides align to TRBD1. With 6 bases clipped from V and 2 bases from J, the junction kept 4 bases outside the gene matches. The CDR3 sequence is 13 residues long. Germline CDR1 is KGHSH and CDR2 is LQKENI. The CDR3 DNA reads as TGTGCCAGCTCGACAGGGCCCACCTACGAGCAGTACTTC. Its translation: CASSTGPTYEQYF.

The chain joins TRBV5-1 to TRBJ2-7, with TRBD2 matching 7 bases. Unmatched junction bases numbered 6, after V lost 0 bases and J lost 0 bases. Germline assignment: CDR1 SGHRS and CDR2 YFSETQ. This CDR3 contains 16 residues. CDR3 sequence reads: CASSLGLAAYSYEQYF. CDR3 in DNA: TGCGCCAGCAGCTTGGGACTAGCAGCGTACTCCTACGAGCAGTACTTC.

This clone showed up just once. The chain links TRBV27 to TRBJ1-4, with unresolved D. Between the trimmed V and J ends, which lost 3 bases and 5 bases, there was a span of 7 bases. The length of the CDR3 is 13 residues. In germline, CDR1 is MNHEY, CDR2 SMNVEV (reference sequence). The CDR3 nucleotides read TGTGCCAGCAGTTTCCGGGAGAATGAAAAACTGTTTTTT. Its translation: CASSFRENEKLFF.

The V and J genes are TRBV10-3 and TRBJ1-1, with TRBD1 matching 7 bases. Germline CDR1 and CDR2: ENHRY and SYGVKD. V shed 4 bases, J shed 6 bases, and the junction held 5 bases outside the gene matches. There are 13 residues in the CDR3. CDR3 protein: CAISVGDRAEAFF. DNA of the CDR3: TGTGCCATCAGTGTCGGGGACAGAGCTGAAGCTTTCTTT.

The chain carries TRBV2 and TRBJ2-2, with 11 nucleotides matching TRBD2. V shed 7 bases, J shed 5 bases, and the junction held 6 bases outside the gene matches. This CDR3 has 15 amino acids. The germline V gene encodes CDR1 SNHLY and CDR2 FYNNEI. The CDR3 here is CASTTSGVRTGELFF. The DNA of the CDR3 is TGTGCCAGCACGACTAGCGGGGTGAGGACCGGGGAGCTGTTTTTT. The whole variable domain, filled in from reference TRBV2 and TRBJ2-2, reads EPEVTQTPSHQVTQMGQEVILRCVPISNHLYFYWYRQILGQKVEFLVSFYNNEISEKSEIFDDQFSVERPDGSNFTLKIRSTKLEDSAMYFCASTTSGVRTGELFFGEGSRLTVL.

In DNA form, the CDR3 reads TGTGCCAGCAACCCAAGCACAGATACGCAGTATTTT. Translated: CASNPSTDTQYF. The chain recombines TRBV6-1 with TRBJ2-3; D ambiguous. The CDR3 sequence is 12 residues long. The V end was cut by 7 bases, the J end by 0 bases, with 5 bases between. Germline V gives CDR1 MNHNS, CDR2 SASEGT.